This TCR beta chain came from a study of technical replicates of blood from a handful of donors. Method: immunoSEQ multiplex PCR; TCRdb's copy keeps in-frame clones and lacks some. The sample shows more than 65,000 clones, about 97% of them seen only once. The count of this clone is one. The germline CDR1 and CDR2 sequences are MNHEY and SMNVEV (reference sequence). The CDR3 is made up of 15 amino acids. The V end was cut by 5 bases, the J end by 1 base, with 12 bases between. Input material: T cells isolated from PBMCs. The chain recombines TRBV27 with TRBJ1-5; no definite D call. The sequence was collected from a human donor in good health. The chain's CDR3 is CASSISPGSNQPQHF. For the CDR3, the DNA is TGTGCCAGCAGTATTTCTCCGGGGAGCAATCAGCCCCAGCATTTT.